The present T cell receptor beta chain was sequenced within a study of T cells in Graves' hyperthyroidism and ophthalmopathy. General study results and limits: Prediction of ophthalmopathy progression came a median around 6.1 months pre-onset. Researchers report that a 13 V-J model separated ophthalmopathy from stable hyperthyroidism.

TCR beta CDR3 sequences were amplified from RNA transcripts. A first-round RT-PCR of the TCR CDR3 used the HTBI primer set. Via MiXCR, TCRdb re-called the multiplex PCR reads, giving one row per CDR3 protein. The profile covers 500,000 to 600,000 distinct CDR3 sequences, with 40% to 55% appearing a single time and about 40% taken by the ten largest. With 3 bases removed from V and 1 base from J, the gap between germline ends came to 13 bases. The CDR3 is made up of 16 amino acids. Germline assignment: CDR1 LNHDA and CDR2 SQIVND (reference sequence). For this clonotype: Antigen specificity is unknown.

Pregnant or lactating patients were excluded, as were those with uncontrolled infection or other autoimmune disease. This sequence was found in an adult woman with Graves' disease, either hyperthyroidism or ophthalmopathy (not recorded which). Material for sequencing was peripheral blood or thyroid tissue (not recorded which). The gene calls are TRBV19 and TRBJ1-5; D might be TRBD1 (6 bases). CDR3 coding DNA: TGTGCCAGTAGTATCAGGGGAAGGGAAAGCAATCAGCCCCAGCATTTT. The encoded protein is CASSIRGRESNQPQHF.